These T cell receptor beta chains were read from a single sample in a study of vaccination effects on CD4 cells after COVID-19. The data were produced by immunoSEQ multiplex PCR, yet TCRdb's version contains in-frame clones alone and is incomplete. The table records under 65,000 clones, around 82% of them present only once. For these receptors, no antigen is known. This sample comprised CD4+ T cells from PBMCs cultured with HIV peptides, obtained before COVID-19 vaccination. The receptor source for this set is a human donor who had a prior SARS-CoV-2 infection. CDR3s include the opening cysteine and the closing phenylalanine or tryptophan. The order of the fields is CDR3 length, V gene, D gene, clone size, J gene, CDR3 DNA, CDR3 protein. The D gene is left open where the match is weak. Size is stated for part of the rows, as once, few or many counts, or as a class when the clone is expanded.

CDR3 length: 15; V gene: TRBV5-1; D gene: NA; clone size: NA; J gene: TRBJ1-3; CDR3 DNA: TGCGCCAGCGCTGAGGGGGGGAGTGGTGGAAACACCATATATTTT; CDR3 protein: CASAEGGSGGNTIYF
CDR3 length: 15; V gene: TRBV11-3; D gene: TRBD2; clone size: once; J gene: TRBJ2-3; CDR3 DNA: TGTGCCAGCAGCTCCGGACTAGCGAACACAGATACGCAGTATTTT; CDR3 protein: CASSSGLANTDTQYF
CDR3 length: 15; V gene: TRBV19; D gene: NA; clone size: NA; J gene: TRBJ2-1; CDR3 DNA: TGTGCCAGTAGTATAGAGCTAGGGGGGGGCGATGAGCAGTTCTTC; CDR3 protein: CASSIELGGGDEQFF
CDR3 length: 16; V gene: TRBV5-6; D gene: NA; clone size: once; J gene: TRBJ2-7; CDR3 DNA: TGTGCCAGCAGCTTGATGTATGGGTCAGGGTACCACGAGCAGTACTTC; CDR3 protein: CASSLMYGSGYHEQYF
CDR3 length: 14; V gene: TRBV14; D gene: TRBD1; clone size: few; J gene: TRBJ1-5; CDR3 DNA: TGTGCCAGCAGCCTGACAGGGCCCAATCAGCCCCAGCATTTT; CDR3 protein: CASSLTGPNQPQHF
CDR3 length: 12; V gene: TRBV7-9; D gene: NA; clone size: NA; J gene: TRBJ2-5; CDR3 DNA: TGTGCCAGCAGCCTCGGTGATTGGAACCAGTACTTC; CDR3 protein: CASSLGDWNQYF
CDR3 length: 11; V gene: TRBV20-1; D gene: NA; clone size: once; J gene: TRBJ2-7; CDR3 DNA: TGCAGTGCGAGGCGGGGCTTCGAGCAGTACTTC; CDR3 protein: CSARRGFEQYF
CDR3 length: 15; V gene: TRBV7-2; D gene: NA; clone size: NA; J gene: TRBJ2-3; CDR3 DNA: TGTGCCAGCAGCGCGCAGTGGGGATCTGCAGATACGCAGTATTTT; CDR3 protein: CASSAQWGSADTQYF
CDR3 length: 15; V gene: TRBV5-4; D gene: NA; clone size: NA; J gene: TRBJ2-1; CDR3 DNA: TGTGCCAGCAGCCCAACGGGGACTCGGAACAATGAGCAGTTCTTC; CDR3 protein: CASSPTGTRNNEQFF
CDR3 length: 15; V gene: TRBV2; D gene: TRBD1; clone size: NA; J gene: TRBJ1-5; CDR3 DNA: TGTGCCAGCAGTGTCCGAGGGGGCCTGGGTCAGCCCCAGCATTTT; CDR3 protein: CASSVRGGLGQPQHF
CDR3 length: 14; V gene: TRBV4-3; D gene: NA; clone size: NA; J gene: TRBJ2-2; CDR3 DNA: TGCGCCAGCAGCCATAGGGACAACACCGGGGAGCTGTTTTTT; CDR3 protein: CASSHRDNTGELFF
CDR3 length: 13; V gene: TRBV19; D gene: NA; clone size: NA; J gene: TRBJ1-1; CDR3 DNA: TGTGCCAGTAGTATGGGTCCAGCCCGTATTCCTTTCTTT; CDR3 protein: CASSMGPARIPFF
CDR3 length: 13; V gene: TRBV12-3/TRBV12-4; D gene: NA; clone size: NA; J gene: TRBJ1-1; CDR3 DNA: TGTGCCAGCAGTTTCAGTGGGGGCACTGAAGCTTTCTTT; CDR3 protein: CASSFSGGTEAFF
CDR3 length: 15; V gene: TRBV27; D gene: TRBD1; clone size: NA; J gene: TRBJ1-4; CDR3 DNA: TGTGCCAGCAGTGAACAGGGACAGGGGTCTGAAAAACTGTTTTTT; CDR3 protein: CASSEQGQGSEKLFF
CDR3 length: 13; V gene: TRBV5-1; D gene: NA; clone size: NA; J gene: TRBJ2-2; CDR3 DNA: TGCGCCAGCAGCTTACAGGGTGCCGGGGAGCTGTTTTTT; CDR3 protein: CASSLQGAGELFF
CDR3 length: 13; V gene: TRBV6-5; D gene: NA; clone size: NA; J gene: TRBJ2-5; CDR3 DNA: TGTGCCAGCAGTTCGGACTACCAAGAGACCCAGTACTTC; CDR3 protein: CASSSDYQETQYF
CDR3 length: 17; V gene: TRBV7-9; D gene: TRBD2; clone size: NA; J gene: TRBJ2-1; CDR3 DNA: TGTGCCAGCAGCCCAGGACTAGCGGGAGAGGACTACAATGAGCAGTTCTTC; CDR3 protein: CASSPGLAGEDYNEQFF
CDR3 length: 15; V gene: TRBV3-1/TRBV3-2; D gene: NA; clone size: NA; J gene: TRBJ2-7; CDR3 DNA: TGTGCCAGCAGCCAAGGTTCGGGGATCGGCTCCGAGCAGTACTTC; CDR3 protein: CASSQGSGIGSEQYF
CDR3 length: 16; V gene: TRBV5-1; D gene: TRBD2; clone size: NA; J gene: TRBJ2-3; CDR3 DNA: TGCGCCAGCACTCTCCTAGCGGGGGGTTTCTGGGATACGCAGTATTTT; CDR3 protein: CASTLLAGGFWDTQYF
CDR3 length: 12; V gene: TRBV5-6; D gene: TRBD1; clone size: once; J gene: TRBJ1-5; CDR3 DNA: TGTGCCAGCAGCATCCGGGACAGTCCCCAGCATTTT; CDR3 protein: CASSIRDSPQHF
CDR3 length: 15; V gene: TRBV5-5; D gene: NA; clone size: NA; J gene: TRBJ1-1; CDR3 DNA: TGTGCCAGCAGCTTGGGTTCGCGGGGAGACACTGAAGCTTTCTTT; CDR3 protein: CASSLGSRGDTEAFF
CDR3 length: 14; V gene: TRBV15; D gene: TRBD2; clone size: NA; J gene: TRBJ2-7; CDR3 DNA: TGTGCCACCAGCAGGTGGACTAGCGACCACGAGCAGTACTTC; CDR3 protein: CATSRWTSDHEQYF
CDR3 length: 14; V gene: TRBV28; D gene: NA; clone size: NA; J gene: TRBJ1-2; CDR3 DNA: TGTGCCAGCAGTTTAGGTCTCTGGGGCTATGGCTACACCTTC; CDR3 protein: CASSLGLWGYGYTF
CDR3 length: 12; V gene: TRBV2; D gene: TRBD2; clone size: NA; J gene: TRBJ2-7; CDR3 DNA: TGTGCCAGCACGGCGGGGGGGCCGGCAGAGTACTTC; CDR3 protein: CASTAGGPAEYF
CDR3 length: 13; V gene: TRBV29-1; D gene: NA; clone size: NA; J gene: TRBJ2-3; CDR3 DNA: TGCAGCGTTGGTTCTGTCTCTGCAGATACGCAGTATTTT; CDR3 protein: CSVGSVSADTQYF
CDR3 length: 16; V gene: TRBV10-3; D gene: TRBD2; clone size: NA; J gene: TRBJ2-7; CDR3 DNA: TGTGCCATCAGACCCGCTCTAGCGGGGGACTCCTACGAGCAGTACTTC; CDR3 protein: CAIRPALAGDSYEQYF
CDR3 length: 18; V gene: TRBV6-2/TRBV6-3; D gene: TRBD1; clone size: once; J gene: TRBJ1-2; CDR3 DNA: TGTGCCAGCAGCCCTAGAAACAACCGTGGACAGGGTTCTTTTGGCTACACCTTC; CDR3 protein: CASSPRNNRGQGSFGYTF
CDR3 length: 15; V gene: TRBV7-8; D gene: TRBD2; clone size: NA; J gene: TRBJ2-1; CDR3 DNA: TGTGCCAGCAGCTTGCGGGGGGGCGGCTCCAATGAGCAGTTCTTC; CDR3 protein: CASSLRGGGSNEQFF
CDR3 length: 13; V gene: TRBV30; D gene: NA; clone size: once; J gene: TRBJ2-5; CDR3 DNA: TGTGCCTGGAGGTATCGGCCCCCAGAGACCCAGTACTTC; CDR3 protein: CAWRYRPPETQYF
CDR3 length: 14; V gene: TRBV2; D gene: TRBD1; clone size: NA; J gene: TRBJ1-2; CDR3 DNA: TGTGCCAGCAGTGACTCCTCAGGGGGATATGGCTACACCTTC; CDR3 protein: CASSDSSGGYGYTF
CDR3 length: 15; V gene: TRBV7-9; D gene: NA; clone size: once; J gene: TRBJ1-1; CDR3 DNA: TGTGCCAGCAGCTTAAGTCAGCAGGCGAACACTGAAGCTTTCTTT; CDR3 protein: CASSLSQQANTEAFF
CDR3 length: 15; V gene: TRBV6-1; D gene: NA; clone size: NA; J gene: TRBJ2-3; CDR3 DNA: TGTGCCAGCAGTGAGATGACAGCCGTGGCAGATACGCAGTATTTT; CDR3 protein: CASSEMTAVADTQYF
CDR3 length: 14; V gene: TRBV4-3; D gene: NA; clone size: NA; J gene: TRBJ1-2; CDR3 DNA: TGCGCCAGCAGCCAACTACAGGCAACCTATGGCTACACCTTC; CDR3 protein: CASSQLQATYGYTF
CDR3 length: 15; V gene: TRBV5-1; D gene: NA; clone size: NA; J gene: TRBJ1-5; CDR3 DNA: TGCGCCAGCAGCTTGGAGTTTGGGAGCAATCAGCCCCAGCATTTT; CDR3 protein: CASSLEFGSNQPQHF
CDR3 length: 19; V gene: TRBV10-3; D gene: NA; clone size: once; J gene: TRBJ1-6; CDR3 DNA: TGTGCCATCAGTGAGCCGACATTGGGGATAGGTGGTTCTAATTCACCCCTCCACTTT; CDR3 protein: CAISEPTLGIGGSNSPLHF
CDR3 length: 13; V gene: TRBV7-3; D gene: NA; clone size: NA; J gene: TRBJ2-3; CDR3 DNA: TGTGCCAGCAGCTTAAATCCCACAGATACGCAGTATTTT; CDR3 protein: CASSLNPTDTQYF
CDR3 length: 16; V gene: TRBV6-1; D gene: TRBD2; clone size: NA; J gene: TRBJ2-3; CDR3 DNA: TGTGCCAGCAGTGATACGGGACTAGCGGGGGGGGGCAGGCAGTATTTT; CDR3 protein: CASSDTGLAGGGRQYF
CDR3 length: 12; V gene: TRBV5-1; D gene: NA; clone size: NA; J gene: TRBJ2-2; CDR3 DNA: TGCGCCAGCAGCAGGGGGACCGGGGAGCTGTTTTTT; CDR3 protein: CASSRGTGELFF
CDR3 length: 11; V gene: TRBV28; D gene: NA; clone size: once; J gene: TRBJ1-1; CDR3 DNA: TGTGCCAGCACGACAAGCTTTGAAGCTTTCTTT; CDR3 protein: CASTTSFEAFF
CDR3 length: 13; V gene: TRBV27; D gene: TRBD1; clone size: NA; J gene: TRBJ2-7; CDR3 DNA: TGTGCCAGCAGACCGGGACAGAGCTACGAGCAGTACTTC; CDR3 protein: CASRPGQSYEQYF
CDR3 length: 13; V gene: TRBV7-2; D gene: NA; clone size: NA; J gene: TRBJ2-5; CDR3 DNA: TGTGCCAGCAGTCCGGGACCTCGCGAGACCCAGTACTTC; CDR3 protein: CASSPGPRETQYF
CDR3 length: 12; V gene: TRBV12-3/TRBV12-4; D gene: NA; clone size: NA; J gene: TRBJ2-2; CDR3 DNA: TGTGCCAGCAGTTCCCACACCGGGGAGCTGTTTTTT; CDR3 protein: CASSSHTGELFF